The subject of this entry is one TCR beta chain. TCRdb recomputed calls from the RT-PCR reads with MiXCR, one row per CDR3 protein. The sample records almost 700,000 distinct CDR3 sequences, approximately 15% being singletons. This CDR3 contains 18 residues. The V segment lost 4 bases and the J segment 3 bases; nucleotides outside the gene matches: 7. Per germline, CDR1 MNHNS and CDR2 SASEGT. The sample consisted of memory CD4+ T cells from blood. The source is a female donor in good health, serving as a healthy control. This sequence joins TRBV6-1 and TRBJ2-3; 16 bases map to TRBD2. CDR3 sequence reads: CASSGGTSGRAGTDTQYF. The CDR3 nucleotides read TGTGCCAGCAGTGGCGGGACTAGCGGGAGGGCCGGGACAGATACGCAGTATTTT.